These T cell receptor beta chains were read from a single sample in a study of blood T cell repertoires in COVID-19. The repertoire was sequenced with immunoSEQ multiplex PCR; TCRdb's copy has only in-frame clones and lacks some. The sample holds 120,000 or so clones, around 89% seen once. The source material was peripheral blood. The receptor source for this set is a man aged 50 to 60 with acute or convalescent COVID-19. Both conserved end residues are part of each CDR3. A D gene is named only where the DNA matches it firmly. Some rows mark clone size as missing; the rest say once, few, many or name a class of expanded clone.

CDR3 protein: CAWSVRPAVWEETQYF
CDR3 DNA: TGTGCCTGGAGTGTACGGCCTGCAGTGTGGGAGGAGACCCAGTACTTC
D gene: NA
clone size: NA
V gene: TRBV30
J gene: TRBJ2-5

CDR3 protein: CASSRVTGGGSPLHF
CDR3 DNA: TGTGCCAGCAGCCGCGTGACAGGGGGGGGATCACCCCTCCACTTT
D gene: TRBD1
clone size: NA
V gene: TRBV7-2
J gene: TRBJ1-6

CDR3 protein: CASSFGRGSGANVLTF
CDR3 DNA: TGTGCCAGCAGCTTTGGAAGGGGATCAGGGGCCAACGTCCTGACTTTC
D gene: NA
clone size: NA
V gene: TRBV11-3
J gene: TRBJ2-6

CDR3 protein: CASSYGGENYEQYF
CDR3 DNA: TGTGCCAGCAGTTACGGGGGGGAAAACTACGAGCAGTACTTC
D gene: TRBD2
clone size: NA
V gene: TRBV6-5
J gene: TRBJ2-7

CDR3 protein: CASSLDRLARENEQFF
CDR3 DNA: TGTGCCAGCAGCTTAGATCGACTAGCGAGAGAAAATGAGCAGTTCTTC
D gene: TRBD2
clone size: NA
V gene: TRBV11-3
J gene: TRBJ2-1

CDR3 protein: CASGTEANTIYF
CDR3 DNA: TGTGCCAGCGGGACAGAAGCGAACACCATATATTTT
D gene: TRBD1
clone size: NA
V gene: TRBV19
J gene: TRBJ1-3

CDR3 protein: CASTQGVEQFF
CDR3 DNA: TGTGCCAGCACCCAGGGGGTTGAGCAGTTCTTC
D gene: TRBD1
clone size: NA
V gene: TRBV12-3/TRBV12-4
J gene: TRBJ2-1

CDR3 protein: CASSRVNGGTGEKLFF
CDR3 DNA: TGTGCCAGCAGCCGCGTGAACGGGGGAACGGGTGAAAAACTGTTTTTT
D gene: NA
clone size: NA
V gene: TRBV5-6
J gene: TRBJ1-4

CDR3 protein: CASSPRQGAQGYTF
CDR3 DNA: TGTGCCAGCAGCCCCCGACAGGGGGCGCAGGGCTACACCTTC
D gene: TRBD1
clone size: NA
V gene: TRBV5-4
J gene: TRBJ1-2

CDR3 protein: CASSSTGALAFF
CDR3 DNA: TGCGCCAGCAGCTCGACAGGGGCGTTGGCTTTCTTT
D gene: TRBD1
clone size: once
V gene: TRBV5-1
J gene: TRBJ1-1

CDR3 protein: CSAPAAPRYNEQFF
CDR3 DNA: TGCAGCGCACCGGCGGCCCCGAGGTACAATGAGCAGTTCTTC
D gene: NA
clone size: NA
V gene: TRBV29-1
J gene: TRBJ2-1

CDR3 protein: CASSQGRSITDTQYF
CDR3 DNA: TGTGCCAGCAGCCAAGGTCGGTCGATAACAGATACGCAGTATTTT
D gene: NA
clone size: NA
V gene: TRBV3-1/TRBV3-2
J gene: TRBJ2-3

CDR3 protein: CASSVAGTPWDEQYF
CDR3 DNA: TGTGCCAGCAGCGTAGCTGGGACTCCTTGGGACGAGCAGTACTTC
D gene: NA
clone size: NA
V gene: TRBV9
J gene: TRBJ2-7

CDR3 protein: CASRGATYEQYF
CDR3 DNA: TGTGCCTCACGGGGGGCCACCTACGAGCAGTACTTC
D gene: NA
clone size: few
V gene: TRBV2
J gene: TRBJ2-7

CDR3 protein: CASSVVRASGYNEQFF
CDR3 DNA: TGTGCCAGCAGCGTAGTTAGGGCTAGCGGGTACAATGAGCAGTTCTTC
D gene: TRBD2
clone size: NA
V gene: TRBV9
J gene: TRBJ2-1